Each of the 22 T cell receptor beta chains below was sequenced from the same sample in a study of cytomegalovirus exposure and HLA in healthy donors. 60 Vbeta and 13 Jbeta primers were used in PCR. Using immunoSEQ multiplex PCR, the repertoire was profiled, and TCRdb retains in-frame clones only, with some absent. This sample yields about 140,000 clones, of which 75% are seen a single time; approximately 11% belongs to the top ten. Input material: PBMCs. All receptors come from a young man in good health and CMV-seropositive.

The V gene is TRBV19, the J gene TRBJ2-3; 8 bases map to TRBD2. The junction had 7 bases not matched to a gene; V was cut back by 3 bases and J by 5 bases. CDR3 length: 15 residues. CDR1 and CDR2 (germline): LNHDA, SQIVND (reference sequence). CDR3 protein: CASSIGLAGGDTQYF. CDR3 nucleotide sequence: TGTGCCAGTAGTATTGGGCTAGCGGGTGGAGATACGCAGTATTTT.

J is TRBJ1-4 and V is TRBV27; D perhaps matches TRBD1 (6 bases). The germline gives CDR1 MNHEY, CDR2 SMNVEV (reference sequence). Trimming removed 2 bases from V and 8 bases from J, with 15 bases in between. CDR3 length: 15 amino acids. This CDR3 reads CASSLVGQREEKLFF. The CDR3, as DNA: TGTGCCAGCAGTTTAGTCGGACAGAGGGAGGAAAAACTGTTTTTT.

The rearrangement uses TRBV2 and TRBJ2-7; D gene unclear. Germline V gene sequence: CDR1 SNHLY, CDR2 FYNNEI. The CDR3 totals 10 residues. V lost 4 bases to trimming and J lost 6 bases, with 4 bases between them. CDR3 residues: CASSVREQYF. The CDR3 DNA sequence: TGTGCCAGCAGTGTGCGCGAGCAGTACTTC. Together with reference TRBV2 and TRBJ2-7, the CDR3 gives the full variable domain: EPEVTQTPSHQVTQMGQEVILRCVPISNHLYFYWYRQILGQKVEFLVSFYNNEISEKSEIFDDQFSVERPDGSNFTLKIRSTKLEDSAMYFCASSVREQYFGPGTRLTVT.

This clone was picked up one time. As DNA, the CDR3 is TGTGCCAGCAGTACTAGCGGGAGGTACGAGCAGTACTTC. This encodes CASSTSGRYEQYF. This chain joins TRBV28 and TRBJ2-7; 12 nucleotides match TRBD2. Germline lookup yields CDR1 MDHEN and CDR2 SYDVKM. V lost 5 bases, J lost 4 bases, and 0 bases stayed unmatched. The CDR3 contains 13 residues.

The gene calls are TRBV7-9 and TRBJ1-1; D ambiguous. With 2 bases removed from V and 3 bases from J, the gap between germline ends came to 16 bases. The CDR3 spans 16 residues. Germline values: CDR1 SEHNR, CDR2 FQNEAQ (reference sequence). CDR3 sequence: CASSLKAGKSDTEAFF. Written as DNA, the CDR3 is TGTGCCAGCAGCTTAAAGGCAGGTAAATCGGACACTGAAGCTTTCTTT.

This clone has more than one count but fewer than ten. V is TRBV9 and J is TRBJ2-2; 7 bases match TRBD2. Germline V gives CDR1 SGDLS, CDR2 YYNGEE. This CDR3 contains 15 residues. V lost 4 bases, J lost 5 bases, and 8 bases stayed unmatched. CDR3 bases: TGTGCCAGCAGCCCGCATGGGAGGGAGACCGGGGAGCTGTTTTTT. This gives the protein CASSPHGRETGELFF.

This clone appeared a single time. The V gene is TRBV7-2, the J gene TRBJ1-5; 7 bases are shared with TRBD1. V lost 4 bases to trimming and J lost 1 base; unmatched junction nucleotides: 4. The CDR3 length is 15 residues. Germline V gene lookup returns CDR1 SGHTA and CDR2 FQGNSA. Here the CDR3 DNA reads TGTGCCAGCAGCTCGGGACAGTTAAGCAATCAGCCCCAGCATTTT. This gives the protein CASSSGQLSNQPQHF.

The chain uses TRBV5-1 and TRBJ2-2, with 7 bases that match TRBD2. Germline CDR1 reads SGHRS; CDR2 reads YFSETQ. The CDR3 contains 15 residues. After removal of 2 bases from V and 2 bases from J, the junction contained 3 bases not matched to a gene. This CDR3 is CASSFRGVNTGELFF. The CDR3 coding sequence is TGCGCCAGCAGCTTTCGGGGGGTAAACACCGGGGAGCTGTTTTTT.

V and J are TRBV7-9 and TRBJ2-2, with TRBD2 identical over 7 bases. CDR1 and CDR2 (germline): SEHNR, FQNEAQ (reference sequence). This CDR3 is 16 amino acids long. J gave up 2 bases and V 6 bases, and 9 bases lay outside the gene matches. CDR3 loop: CASSAKTSQNTGELFF. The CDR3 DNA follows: TGTGCCAGCAGTGCTAAGACTAGCCAAAACACCGGGGAGCTGTTTTTT.

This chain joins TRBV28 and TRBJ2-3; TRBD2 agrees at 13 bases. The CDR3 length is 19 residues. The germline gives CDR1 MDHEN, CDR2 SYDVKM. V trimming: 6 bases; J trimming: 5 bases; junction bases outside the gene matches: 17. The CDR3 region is CASRASSFARTSGRDTQYF. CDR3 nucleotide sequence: TGTGCCAGCAGAGCTAGCAGTTTTGCCCGGACTAGCGGGAGAGATACGCAGTATTTT. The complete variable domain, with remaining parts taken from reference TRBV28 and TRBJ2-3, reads DVKVTQSSRYLVKRTGEKVFLECVQDMDHENMFWYRQDPGLGLRLIYFSYDVKMKEKGDIPEGYSVSREKKERFSLILESASTNQTSMYLCASRASSFARTSGRDTQYFGPGTRLTVL.

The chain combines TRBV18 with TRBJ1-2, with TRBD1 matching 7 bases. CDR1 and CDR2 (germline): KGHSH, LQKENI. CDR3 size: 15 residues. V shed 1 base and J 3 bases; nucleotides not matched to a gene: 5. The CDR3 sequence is CASSPRTGFDYGYTF. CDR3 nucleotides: TGTGCCAGCTCACCACGGACAGGCTTCGACTATGGCTACACCTTC.

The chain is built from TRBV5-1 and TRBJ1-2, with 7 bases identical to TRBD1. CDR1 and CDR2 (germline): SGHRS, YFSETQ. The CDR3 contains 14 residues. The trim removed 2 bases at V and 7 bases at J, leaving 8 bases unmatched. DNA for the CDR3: TGCGCCAGCAGCTTAGACAGGGAATTCTCTGGCTACACCTTC. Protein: CASSLDREFSGYTF.

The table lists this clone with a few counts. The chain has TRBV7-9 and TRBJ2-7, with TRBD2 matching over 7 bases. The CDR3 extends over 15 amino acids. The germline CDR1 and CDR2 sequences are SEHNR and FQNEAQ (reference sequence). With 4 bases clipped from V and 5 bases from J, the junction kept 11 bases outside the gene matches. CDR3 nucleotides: TGTGCCAGCAGCTCGGCGGCTAGCGGTTCACACGAGCAGTACTTC. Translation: CASSSAASGSHEQYF. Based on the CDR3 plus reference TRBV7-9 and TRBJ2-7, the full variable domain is DTGVSQNPRHKITKRGQNVTFRCDPISEHNRLYWYRQTLGQGPEFLTYFQNEAQLEKSRLLSDRFSAERPKGSFSTLEIQRTEQGDSAMYLCASSSAASGSHEQYFGPGTRLTVT.

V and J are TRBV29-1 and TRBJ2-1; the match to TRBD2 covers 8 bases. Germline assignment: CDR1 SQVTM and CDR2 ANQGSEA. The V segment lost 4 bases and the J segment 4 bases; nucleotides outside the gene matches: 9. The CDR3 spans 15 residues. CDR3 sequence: CSVGGLAGFYNEQFF. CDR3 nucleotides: TGCAGCGTTGGGGGCTTAGCGGGGTTTTACAATGAGCAGTTCTTC.

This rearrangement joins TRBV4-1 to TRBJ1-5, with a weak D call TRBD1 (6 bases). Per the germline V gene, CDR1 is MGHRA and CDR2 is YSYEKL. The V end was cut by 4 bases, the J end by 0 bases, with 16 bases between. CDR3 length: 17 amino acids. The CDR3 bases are TGCGCCAGCAGCCGCGTGGGGGCTTTACCTAGCAATCAGCCCCAGCATTTT. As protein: CASSRVGALPSNQPQHF.

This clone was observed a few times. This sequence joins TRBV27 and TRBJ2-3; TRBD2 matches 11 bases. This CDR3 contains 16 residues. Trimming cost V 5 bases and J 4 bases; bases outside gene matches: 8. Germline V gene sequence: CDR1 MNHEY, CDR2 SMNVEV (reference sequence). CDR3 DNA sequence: TGTGCCAGCAGTAACCGACTAGCGGGAAGGGCAGATACGCAGTATTTT. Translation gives CASSNRLAGRADTQYF.

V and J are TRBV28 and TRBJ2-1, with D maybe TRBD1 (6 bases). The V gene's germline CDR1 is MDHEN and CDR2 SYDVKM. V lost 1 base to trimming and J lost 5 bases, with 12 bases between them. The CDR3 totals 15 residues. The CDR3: CASSLYRVEDNEQFF. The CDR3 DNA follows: TGTGCCAGCAGTTTATACAGGGTAGAGGACAATGAGCAGTTCTTC.

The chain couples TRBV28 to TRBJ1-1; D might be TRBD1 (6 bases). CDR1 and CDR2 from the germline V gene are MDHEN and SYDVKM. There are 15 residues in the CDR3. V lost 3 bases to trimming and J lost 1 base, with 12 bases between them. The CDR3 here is CASSFLGAKNTEAFF. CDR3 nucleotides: TGTGCCAGCAGTTTTTTGGGGGCAAAGAACACTGAAGCTTTCTTT.

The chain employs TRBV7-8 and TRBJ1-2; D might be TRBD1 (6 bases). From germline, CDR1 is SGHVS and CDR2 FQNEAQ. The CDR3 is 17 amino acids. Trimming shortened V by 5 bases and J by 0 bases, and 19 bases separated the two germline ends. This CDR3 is CASSPRARTAANYGYTF. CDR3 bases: TGTGCCAGCAGCCCCCGGGCGAGGACAGCTGCTAACTATGGCTACACCTTC.

This chain's CDR3 is CASSWSGGYEQYF. The CDR3 nucleotides are TGTGCCAGCAGCTGGTCAGGGGGCTACGAGCAGTACTTC. This sequence joins TRBV5-4 and TRBJ2-7; 7 bases are shared with TRBD1. The CDR3 has 13 residues. CDR1 is SGHNT and CDR2 is YYREEE in the germline V gene (reference sequence). The V segment lost 3 bases and the J segment 3 bases; nucleotides outside the gene matches: 3.

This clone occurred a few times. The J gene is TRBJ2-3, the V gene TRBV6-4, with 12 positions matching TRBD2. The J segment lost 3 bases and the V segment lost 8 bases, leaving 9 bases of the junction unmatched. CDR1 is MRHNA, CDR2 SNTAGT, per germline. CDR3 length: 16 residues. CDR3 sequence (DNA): TGTGCCAGCCCGGCCATGACTAGCGGGAGAACAGATACGCAGTATTTT. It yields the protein CASPAMTSGRTDTQYF.

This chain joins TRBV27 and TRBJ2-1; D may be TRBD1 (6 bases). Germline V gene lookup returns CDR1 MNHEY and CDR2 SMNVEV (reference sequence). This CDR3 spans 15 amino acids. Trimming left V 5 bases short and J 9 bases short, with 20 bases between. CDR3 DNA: TGTGCCAGCAGTCCTTCCGGGACAATATGGGGTGAGCAGTTCTTC. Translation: CASSPSGTIWGEQFF.